Listed below are T cell receptor beta chains from one sample, sequenced in a study of cytomegalovirus exposure and HLA in healthy donors. Measured with immunoSEQ multiplex PCR; TCRdb has only the in-frame clones, and not every one. The sample holds about 160,000 clones, less than 80% seen once. The source material was PBMCs. The source is a middle-aged man in good health and CMV-seronegative. Each CDR3 is given with its conserved first and last residue. D genes are given only for firm matches. Rows give clone size only sometimes, using once, few, many, or a class for an expanded clone.

D: .; J: TRBJ1-5; V: TRBV6-6; size: few; CDR3: CASTNGGSNQPQHF; DNA: TGTGCCAGCACCAATGGGGGGAGCAATCAGCCCCAGCATTTT
D: .; J: TRBJ2-5; V: TRBV7-2; size: .; CDR3: CASSLASGTQETQYF; DNA: TGTGCCAGCAGCTTAGCTTCCGGGACTCAAGAGACCCAGTACTTC
D: .; J: TRBJ2-7; V: TRBV2; size: .; CDR3: CASSEIAGQGEQYF; DNA: TGTGCCAGCAGTGAAATAGCAGGGCAGGGCGAGCAGTACTTC
D: TRBD1; J: TRBJ1-1; V: TRBV29-1; size: .; CDR3: CSASGGRVTEAFF; DNA: TGCAGCGCATCAGGGGGCAGGGTCACTGAAGCTTTCTTT
D: TRBD1; J: TRBJ1-1; V: TRBV18; size: .; CDR3: CASSLRTGENTEAFF; DNA: TGTGCCAGCTCACTTCGGACAGGGGAGAACACTGAAGCTTTCTTT
D: .; J: TRBJ2-1; V: TRBV5-4; size: .; CDR3: CASSATSYNEQFF; DNA: TGTGCCAGCAGCGCGACTAGCTACAATGAGCAGTTCTTC
D: TRBD1; J: TRBJ1-3; V: TRBV27; size: .; CDR3: CASSPSRGFGNTIYF; DNA: TGTGCCAGCAGTCCGTCCAGGGGGTTTGGAAACACCATATATTTT
D: .; J: TRBJ2-7; V: TRBV5-4; size: .; CDR3: CASSFPDSNEQYF; DNA: TGTGCCAGCAGCTTTCCGGACTCAAACGAGCAGTACTTC
D: TRBD1; J: TRBJ1-5; V: TRBV19; size: .; CDR3: CASSILPGQRNQPQHF; DNA: TGTGCCAGTAGTATACTCCCGGGACAGCGCAATCAGCCCCAGCATTTT
D: TRBD2; J: TRBJ2-7; V: TRBV18; size: few; CDR3: CASSPELAGAYEQYF; DNA: TGTGCCAGCTCACCGGAACTAGCGGGGGCCTACGAGCAGTACTTC
D: .; J: TRBJ1-1; V: TRBV2; size: .; CDR3: CASRPGAEAFF; DNA: TGTGCCAGCCGTCCGGGGGCTGAAGCTTTCTTT
D: TRBD2; J: TRBJ2-1; V: TRBV5-4; size: .; CDR3: CTGGLAGNNEQFF; DNA: TGTACCGGGGGGCTAGCGGGAAACAATGAGCAGTTCTTC
D: .; J: TRBJ2-5; V: TRBV29-1; size: .; CDR3: CSVEDQGVQTQYF; DNA: TGCAGCGTTGAAGATCAAGGAGTGCAGACCCAGTACTTC
D: TRBD1; J: TRBJ2-7; V: TRBV7-9; size: .; CDR3: CSSSSQGATSYEQYF; DNA: TGTTCCAGCAGCTCCCAGGGGGCGACTTCCTACGAGCAGTACTTC
D: TRBD2; J: TRBJ2-1; V: TRBV2; size: few; CDR3: CASSEVRLAVYNEQFF; DNA: TGTGCCAGCAGTGAAGTTAGGCTAGCGGTCTACAATGAGCAGTTCTTC
D: .; J: TRBJ2-1; V: TRBV2; size: .; CDR3: CASRFLASLNNEQFF; DNA: TGTGCCAGCCGTTTCTTAGCGTCATTAAACAATGAGCAGTTCTTC
D: .; J: TRBJ2-1; V: TRBV7-2; size: few; CDR3: CASSLGGSEQFF; DNA: TGTGCCAGCAGCTTAGGTGGGAGTGAGCAGTTCTTC
D: TRBD2; J: TRBJ2-2; V: TRBV2; size: .; CDR3: CASVSREGLGTGELFF; DNA: TGTGCCAGTGTTAGTCGGGAGGGCCTTGGCACCGGGGAGCTGTTTTTT
D: .; J: TRBJ2-1; V: TRBV7-9; size: .; CDR3: CASSLIGQGPSRYNEQFF; DNA: TGTGCCAGCAGCTTAATCGGCCAGGGCCCGAGTAGATACAATGAGCAGTTCTTC
D: TRBD1; J: TRBJ2-7; V: TRBV11-3; size: .; CDR3: CASSPEGTDAYEQYF; DNA: TGTGCCAGCAGCCCCGAAGGGACAGATGCCTACGAGCAGTACTTC
D: TRBD1; J: TRBJ2-6; V: TRBV5-1; size: .; CDR3: CASSLTGVPGANVLTF; DNA: TGCGCCAGCAGCTTGACAGGGGTACCTGGGGCCAACGTCCTGACTTTC
D: TRBD1; J: TRBJ2-2; V: TRBV5-5; size: .; CDR3: CASSLEQGAGELFF; DNA: TGTGCCAGCAGCTTGGAACAGGGGGCCGGGGAGCTGTTTTTT